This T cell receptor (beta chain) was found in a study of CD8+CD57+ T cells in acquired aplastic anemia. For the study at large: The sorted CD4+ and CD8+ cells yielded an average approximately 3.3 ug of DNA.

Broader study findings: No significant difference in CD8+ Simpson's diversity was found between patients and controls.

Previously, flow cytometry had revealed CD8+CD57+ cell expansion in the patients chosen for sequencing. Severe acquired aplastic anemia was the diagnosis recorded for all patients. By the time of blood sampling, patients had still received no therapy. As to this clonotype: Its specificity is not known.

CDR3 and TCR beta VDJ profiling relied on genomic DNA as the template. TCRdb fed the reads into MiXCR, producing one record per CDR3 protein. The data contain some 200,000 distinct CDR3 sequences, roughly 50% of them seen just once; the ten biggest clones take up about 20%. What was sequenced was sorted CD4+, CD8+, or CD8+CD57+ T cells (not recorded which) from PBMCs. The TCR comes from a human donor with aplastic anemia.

This CDR3 reads CASSPAGGPQETQYF. As DNA, the CDR3 is TGTGCCAGCAGCCCAGCGGGGGGGCCGCAAGAGACCCAGTACTTC. The rearrangement uses TRBV25-1 and TRBJ2-5, with 10 bases matching TRBD2. The germline V gene encodes CDR1 MGHDK and CDR2 SYGVNS. J lost 2 bases, V lost 6 bases, and 6 bases had no gene match. There are 15 residues in the CDR3.